The clone carrying this TCR beta chain appeared a single time. These data originate in a study of blood T cells in healthy people across ages. The CDR3 loop spans 15 amino acids. The junction had 10 bases not matched to a gene; V was cut back by 5 bases and J by 8 bases. Germline V gives CDR1 MNHEY, CDR2 SVGEGT. The second PCR ran about 6 to 11 cycles with a sample-barcoded 5' primer and J-beta primers. TCRdb re-derived calls from the 5' RACE reads in MiXCR, one entry per CDR3 protein. This sample carries roughly 700,000 distinct CDR3 sequences, less than 40% of them seen once, and the ten largest clones take less than 20%. Each donor supplied approximately 10 milliliters of peripheral blood.

V usage is TRBV6-2 or TRBV6-3 and J usage is TRBJ2-1, with 9 bases matching TRBD2. The receptor's source is an elderly woman in good health. The sequencing input was blood. In nucleotides, the CDR3 is TGTGCCAGCAGTCCCAGCGGGGGGACCACCGATGAGCAGTTCTTC. It codes for CASSPSGGTTDEQFF.